What follows is one T cell receptor beta chain and its context. The data are from a study of T cell responses to AZD1222 COVID-19 vaccine. This CDR3 comprises 17 residues. Germline V CDR1 and CDR2: SGHAT, FQNNGV. The V gene end was trimmed by 1 base and the J gene end by 13 bases; junction bases not matched to a gene: 20. The protocol was immunoSEQ multiplex PCR, while the TCRdb copy is restricted to in-frame clones and leaves out a portion. The repertoire includes roughly 180,000 clones, roughly nine tenths of them detected once, and 1.3% sits in the top ten. Sequenced here: peripheral blood, sampled 28 days after the second AZD1222 dose. J is TRBJ1-1 and V is TRBV11-2; 8 bases fit TRBD1. This receptor was obtained from an adult who received the AZD1222 COVID-19 vaccine. The DNA for the CDR3 is TGTGCCAGCAGCTTAGGGGTCAGGGGGCGCCTACCGGCATTGGTTTTCTTT. This codes for CASSLGVRGRLPALVFF.